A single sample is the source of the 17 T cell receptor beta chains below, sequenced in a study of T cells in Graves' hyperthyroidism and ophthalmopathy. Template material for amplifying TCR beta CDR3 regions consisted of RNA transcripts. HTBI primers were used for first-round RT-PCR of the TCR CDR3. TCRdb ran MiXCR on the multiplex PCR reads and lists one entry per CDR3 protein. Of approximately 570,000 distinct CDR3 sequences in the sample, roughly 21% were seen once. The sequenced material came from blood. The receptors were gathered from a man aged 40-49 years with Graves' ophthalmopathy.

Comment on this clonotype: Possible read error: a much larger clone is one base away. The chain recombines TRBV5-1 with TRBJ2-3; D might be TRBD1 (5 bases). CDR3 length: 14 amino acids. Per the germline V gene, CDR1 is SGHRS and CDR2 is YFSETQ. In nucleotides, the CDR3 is TGCACCAGCAGGGTTCAGGGTCGGGCAGATACGCAGTATTTT. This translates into CTSRVQGRADTQYF.

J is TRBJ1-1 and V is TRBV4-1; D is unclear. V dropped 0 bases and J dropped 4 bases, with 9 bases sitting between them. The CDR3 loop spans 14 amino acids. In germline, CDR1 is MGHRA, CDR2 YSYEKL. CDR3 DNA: TGCGCCAGCAGCCAAGATAGTCGGGGCACTGAAGCTTTCTTT. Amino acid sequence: CASSQDSRGTEAFF.

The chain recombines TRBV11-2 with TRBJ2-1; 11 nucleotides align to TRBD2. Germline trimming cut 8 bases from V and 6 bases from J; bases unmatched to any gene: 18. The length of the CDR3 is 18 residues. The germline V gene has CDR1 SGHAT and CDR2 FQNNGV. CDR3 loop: CASGYPPTGTSGFNEQFF. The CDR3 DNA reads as TGTGCCAGCGGATACCCCCCTACCGGGACTAGCGGATTCAATGAGCAGTTCTTC.

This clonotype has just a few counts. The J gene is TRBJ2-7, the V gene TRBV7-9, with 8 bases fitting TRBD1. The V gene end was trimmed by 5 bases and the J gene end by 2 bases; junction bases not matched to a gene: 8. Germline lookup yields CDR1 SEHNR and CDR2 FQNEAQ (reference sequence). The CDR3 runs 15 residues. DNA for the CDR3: TGTGCCAGCAGCGACACGGACAGGGTAACCTACGAGCAGTACTTC. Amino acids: CASSDTDRVTYEQYF. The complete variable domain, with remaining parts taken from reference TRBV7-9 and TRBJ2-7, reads DTGVSQNPRHKITKRGQNVTFRCDPISEHNRLYWYRQTLGQGPEFLTYFQNEAQLEKSRLLSDRFSAERPKGSFSTLEIQRTEQGDSAMYLCASSDTDRVTYEQYFGPGTRLTVT.

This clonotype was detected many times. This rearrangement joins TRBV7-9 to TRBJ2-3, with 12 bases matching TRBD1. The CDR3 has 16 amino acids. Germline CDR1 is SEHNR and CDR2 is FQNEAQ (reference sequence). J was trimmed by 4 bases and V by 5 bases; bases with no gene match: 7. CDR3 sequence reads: CASSAGTGGVSDTQYF. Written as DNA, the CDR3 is TGTGCCAGCAGCGCAGGGACAGGGGGCGTCTCAGATACGCAGTATTTT.

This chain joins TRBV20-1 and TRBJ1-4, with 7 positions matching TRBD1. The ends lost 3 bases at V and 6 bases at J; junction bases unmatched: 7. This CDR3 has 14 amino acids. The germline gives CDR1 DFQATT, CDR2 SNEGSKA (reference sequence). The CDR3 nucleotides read TGCAGTGCTAGTGGAGGGGGCAGGGATGAAAAACTGTTTTTT. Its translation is CSASGGGRDEKLFF.

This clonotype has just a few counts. CDR3 nucleotides: TGTGCCAGCAGTTTATCGATTACGGGGGCTGAAAAACTGTTTTTT. Translating gives CASSLSITGAEKLFF. V usage is TRBV27 and J usage is TRBJ1-4; D is possibly TRBD1 (6 bases). The CDR3 runs to 15 residues. Deletions cut 0 bases from V and 7 bases from J, with 12 bases between. The germline V gene encodes CDR1 MNHEY and CDR2 SMNVEV (reference sequence).

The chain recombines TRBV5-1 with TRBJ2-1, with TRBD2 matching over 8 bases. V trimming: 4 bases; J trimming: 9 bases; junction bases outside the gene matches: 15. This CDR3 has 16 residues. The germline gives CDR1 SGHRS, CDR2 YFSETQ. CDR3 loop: CASSRRLAGAAGEQFF. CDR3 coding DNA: TGCGCCAGCAGCCGGCGCCTAGCGGGTGCCGCGGGTGAGCAGTTCTTC.

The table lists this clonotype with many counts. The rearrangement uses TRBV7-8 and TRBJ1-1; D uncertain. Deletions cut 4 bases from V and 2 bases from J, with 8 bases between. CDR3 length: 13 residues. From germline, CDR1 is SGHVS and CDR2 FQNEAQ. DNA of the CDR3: TGTGCCAGCAGCTCGAGACTCAACACTGAAGCTTTCTTT. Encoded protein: CASSSRLNTEAFF. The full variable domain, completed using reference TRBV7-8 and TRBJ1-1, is GAGVSQSPRYKVAKRGQDVALRCDPISGHVSLFWYQQALGQGPEFLTYFQNEAQLDKSGLPSDRFFAERPEGSVSTLKIQRTQQEDSAVYLCASSSRLNTEAFFGQGTRLTVV.

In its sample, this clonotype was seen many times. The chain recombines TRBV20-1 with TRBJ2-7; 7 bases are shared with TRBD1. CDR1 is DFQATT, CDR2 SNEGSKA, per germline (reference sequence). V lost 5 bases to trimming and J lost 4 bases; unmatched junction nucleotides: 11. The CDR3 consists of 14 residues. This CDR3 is CSADRPGQTYEQYF. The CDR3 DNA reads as TGCAGTGCTGACCGACCGGGACAGACGTACGAGCAGTACTTC.

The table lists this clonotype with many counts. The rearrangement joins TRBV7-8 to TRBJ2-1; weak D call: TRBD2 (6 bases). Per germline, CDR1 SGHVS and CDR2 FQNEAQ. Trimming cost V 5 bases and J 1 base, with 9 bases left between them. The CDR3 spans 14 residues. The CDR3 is CASSPRESYNEQFF. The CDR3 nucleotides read TGTGCCAGCAGCCCCCGGGAGTCCTACAATGAGCAGTTCTTC.

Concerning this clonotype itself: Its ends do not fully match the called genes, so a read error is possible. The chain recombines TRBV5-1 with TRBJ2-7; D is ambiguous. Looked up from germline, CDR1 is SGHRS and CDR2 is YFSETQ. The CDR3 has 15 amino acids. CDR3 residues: CASSLEGYNNYGQYF. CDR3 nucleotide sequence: TGCGCCAGCAGCTTGGAGGGATATAATAACTACGGGCAGTACTTC.

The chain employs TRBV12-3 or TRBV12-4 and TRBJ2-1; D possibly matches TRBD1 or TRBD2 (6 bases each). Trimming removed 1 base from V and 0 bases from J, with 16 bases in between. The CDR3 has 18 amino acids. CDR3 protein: CASSLVGGKSSSYNEQFF. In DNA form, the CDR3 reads TGTGCCAGCAGTTTAGTGGGGGGCAAAAGCAGCTCCTACAATGAGCAGTTCTTC.

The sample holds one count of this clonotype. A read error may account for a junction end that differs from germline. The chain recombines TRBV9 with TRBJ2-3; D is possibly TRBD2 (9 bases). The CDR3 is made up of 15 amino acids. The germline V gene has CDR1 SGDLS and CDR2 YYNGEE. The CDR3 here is CASSLAGQGADAQYF. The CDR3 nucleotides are TGTGCCAGCAGCCTAGCGGGGCAGGGGGCAGATGCGCAGTATTTT.

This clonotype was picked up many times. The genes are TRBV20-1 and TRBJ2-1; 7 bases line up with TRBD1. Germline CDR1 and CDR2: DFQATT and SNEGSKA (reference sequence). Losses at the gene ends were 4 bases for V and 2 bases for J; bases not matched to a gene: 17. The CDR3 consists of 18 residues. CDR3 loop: CSATYRGRRARTYNEQFF. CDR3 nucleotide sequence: TGCAGTGCTACCTACAGGGGCAGGAGAGCTAGGACCTACAATGAGCAGTTCTTC.

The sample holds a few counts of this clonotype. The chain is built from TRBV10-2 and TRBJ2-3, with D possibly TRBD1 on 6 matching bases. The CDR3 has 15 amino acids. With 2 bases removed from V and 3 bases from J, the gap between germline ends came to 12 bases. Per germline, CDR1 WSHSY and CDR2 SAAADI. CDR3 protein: CASSEGGGRTDTQYF. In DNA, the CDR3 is TGCGCCAGCAGTGAGGGGGGCGGGCGTACAGATACGCAGTATTTT.

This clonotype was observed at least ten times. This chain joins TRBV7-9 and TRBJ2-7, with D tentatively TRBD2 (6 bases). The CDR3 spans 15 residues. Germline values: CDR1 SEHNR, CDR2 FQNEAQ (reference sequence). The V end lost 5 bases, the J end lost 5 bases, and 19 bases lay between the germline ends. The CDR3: CASSGGIRVSDEQYF. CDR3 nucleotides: TGTGCCAGCAGCGGCGGGATTCGGGTTTCCGACGAGCAGTACTTC.